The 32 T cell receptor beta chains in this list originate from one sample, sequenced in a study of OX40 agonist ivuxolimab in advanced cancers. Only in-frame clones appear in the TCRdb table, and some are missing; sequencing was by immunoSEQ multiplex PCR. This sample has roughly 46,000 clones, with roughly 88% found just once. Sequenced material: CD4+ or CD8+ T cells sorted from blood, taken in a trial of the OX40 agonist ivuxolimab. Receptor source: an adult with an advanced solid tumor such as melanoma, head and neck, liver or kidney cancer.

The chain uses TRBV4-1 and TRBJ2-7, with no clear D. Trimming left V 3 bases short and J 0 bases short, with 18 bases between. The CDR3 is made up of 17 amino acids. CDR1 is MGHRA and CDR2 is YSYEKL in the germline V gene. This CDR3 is CASSQDRTERSSYEQYF. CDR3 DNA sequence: TGCGCCAGCAGCCAGGACCGGACGGAAAGAAGCTCCTACGAGCAGTACTTC.

DNA of the CDR3: TGTGCCAGCAGTTACTTCGGGACACCCACTGAAGCTTTCTTT. This gives the protein CASSYFGTPTEAFF. This rearrangement joins TRBV6-5 to TRBJ1-1; tentatively, D is TRBD1 (6 bases). This CDR3 is built from 14 residues. The germline V gene has CDR1 MNHEY and CDR2 SVGAGI. Deletions cut 1 base from V and 4 bases from J, with 10 bases between.

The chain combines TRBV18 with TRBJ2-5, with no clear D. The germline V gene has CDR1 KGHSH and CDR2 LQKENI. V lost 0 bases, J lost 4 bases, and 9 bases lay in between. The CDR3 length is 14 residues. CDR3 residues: CASSPPGLLETQYF. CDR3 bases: TGTGCCAGCTCACCACCAGGCTTATTAGAGACCCAGTACTTC. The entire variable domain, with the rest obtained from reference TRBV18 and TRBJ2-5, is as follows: NAGVMQNPRHLVRRRGQEARLRCSPMKGHSHVYWYRQLPEEGLKFMVYLQKENIIDESGMPKERFSAEFPKEGPSILRIQQVVRGDSAAYFCASSPPGLLETQYFGPGTRLLVL.

CDR3 protein: CASTLRGGANYGYTF. The CDR3 DNA follows: TGTGCCAGCACCTTACGGGGGGGAGCTAACTATGGCTACACCTTC. The chain links TRBV5-4 to TRBJ1-2, with D perhaps matching TRBD1 (5 bases). The germline gives CDR1 SGHNT, CDR2 YYREEE (reference sequence). Trimming stripped 6 bases from V and 0 bases from J, with 15 bases between. The CDR3 loop spans 15 amino acids.

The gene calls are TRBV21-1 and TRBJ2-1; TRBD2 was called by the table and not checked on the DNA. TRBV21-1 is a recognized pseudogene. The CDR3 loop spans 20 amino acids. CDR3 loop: CASSKADRGFLAGDYNEQFF. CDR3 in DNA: TGTGCCAGCAGCAAAGCAGACAGGGGGTTCCTAGCGGGAGACTACAATGAGCAGTTCTTC.

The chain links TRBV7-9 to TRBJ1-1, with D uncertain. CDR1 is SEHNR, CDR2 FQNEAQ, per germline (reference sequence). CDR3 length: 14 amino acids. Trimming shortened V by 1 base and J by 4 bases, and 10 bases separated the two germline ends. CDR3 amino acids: CASSLVGQTTEAFF. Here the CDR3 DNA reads TGTGCCAGCAGCTTAGTCGGGCAGACCACTGAAGCTTTCTTT. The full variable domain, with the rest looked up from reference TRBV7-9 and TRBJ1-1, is DTGVSQNPRHKITKRGQNVTFRCDPISEHNRLYWYRQTLGQGPEFLTYFQNEAQLEKSRLLSDRFSAERPKGSFSTLEIQRTEQGDSAMYLCASSLVGQTTEAFFGQGTRLTVV.

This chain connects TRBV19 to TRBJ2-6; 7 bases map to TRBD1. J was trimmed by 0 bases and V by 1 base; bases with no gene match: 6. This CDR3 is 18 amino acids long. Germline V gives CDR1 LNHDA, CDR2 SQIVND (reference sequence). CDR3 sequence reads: CASSIGRQGRSGANVLTF. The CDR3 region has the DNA TGTGCCAGTAGTATAGGCCGACAGGGACGCTCTGGGGCCAACGTCCTGACTTTC. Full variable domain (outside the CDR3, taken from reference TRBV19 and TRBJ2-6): DGGITQSPKYLFRKEGQNVTLSCEQNLNHDAMYWYRQDPGQGLRLIYYSQIVNDFQKGDIAEGYSVSREKKESFPLTVTSAQKNPTAFYLCASSIGRQGRSGANVLTFGAGSRLTVL.

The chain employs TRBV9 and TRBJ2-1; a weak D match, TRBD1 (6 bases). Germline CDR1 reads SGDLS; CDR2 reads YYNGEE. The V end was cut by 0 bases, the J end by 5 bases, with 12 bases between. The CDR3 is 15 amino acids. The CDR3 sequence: CASSVDGTLNNEQFF. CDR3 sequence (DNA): TGTGCCAGCAGCGTAGACGGGACACTAAACAATGAGCAGTTCTTC.

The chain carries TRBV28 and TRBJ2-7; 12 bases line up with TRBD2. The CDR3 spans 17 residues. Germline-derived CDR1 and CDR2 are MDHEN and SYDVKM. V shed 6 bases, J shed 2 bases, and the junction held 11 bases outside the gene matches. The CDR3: CASRMTGLAGIAYEQYF. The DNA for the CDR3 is TGTGCCAGCAGGATGACGGGACTAGCGGGTATTGCCTACGAGCAGTACTTC.

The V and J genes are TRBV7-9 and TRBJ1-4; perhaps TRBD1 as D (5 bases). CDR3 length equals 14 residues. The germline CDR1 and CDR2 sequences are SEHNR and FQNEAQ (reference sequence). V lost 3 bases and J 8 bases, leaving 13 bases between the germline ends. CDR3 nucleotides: TGTGCCAGCAGCTTTTTACAGGCAAACGAAAAACTGTTTTTT. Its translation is CASSFLQANEKLFF.

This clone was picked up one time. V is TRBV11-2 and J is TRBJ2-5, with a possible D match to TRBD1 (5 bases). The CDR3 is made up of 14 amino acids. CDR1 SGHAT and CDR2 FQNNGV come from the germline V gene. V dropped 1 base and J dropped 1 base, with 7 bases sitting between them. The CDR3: CASSLGQLQETQYF. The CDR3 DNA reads TGTGCCAGCAGCTTAGGACAGCTCCAAGAGACCCAGTACTTC.

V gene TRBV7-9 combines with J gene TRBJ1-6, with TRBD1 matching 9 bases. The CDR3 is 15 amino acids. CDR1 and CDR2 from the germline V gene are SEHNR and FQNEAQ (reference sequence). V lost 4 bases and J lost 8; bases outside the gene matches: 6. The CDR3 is CASSSGQGDHSPLHF. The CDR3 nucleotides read TGTGCCAGCAGCTCGGGACAGGGTGACCATTCACCCCTCCACTTT.

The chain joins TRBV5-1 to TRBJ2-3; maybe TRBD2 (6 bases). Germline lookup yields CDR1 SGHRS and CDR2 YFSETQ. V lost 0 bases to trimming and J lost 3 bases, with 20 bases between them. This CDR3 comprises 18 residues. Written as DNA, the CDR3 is TGCGCCAGCAGCTTGGCCGTTTATTTATCGGCGGGGACAGATACGCAGTATTTT. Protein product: CASSLAVYLSAGTDTQYF.

The CDR3 protein is CASSKGPPGELFF. The CDR3, as DNA: TGTGCCAGTAGTAAAGGGCCTCCCGGGGAGCTGTTTTTT. The chain is built from TRBV19 and TRBJ2-2; D unresolved. The CDR3 contains 13 residues. Germline V gene lookup returns CDR1 LNHDA and CDR2 SQIVND (reference sequence). Trimming shortened V by 4 bases and J by 6 bases, and 9 bases separated the two germline ends.

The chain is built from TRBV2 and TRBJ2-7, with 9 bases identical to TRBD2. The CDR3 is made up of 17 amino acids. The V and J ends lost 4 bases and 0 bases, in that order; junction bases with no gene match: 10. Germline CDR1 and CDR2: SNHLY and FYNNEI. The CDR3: CASSGSRLAVSSYEQYF. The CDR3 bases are TGTGCCAGCAGTGGATCCCGACTAGCGGTGAGCTCCTACGAGCAGTACTTC.

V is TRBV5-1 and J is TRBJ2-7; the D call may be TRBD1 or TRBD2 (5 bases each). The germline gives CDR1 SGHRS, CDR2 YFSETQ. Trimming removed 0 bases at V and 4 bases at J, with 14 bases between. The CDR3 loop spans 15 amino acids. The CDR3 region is CASSLDPTGRYEQYF. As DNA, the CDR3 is TGCGCCAGCAGCTTGGACCCTACGGGGCGATACGAGCAGTACTTC.

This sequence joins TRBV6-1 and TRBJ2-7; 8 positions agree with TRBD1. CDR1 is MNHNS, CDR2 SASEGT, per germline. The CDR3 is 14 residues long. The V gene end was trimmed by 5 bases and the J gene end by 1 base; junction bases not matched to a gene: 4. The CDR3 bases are TGTGCCAGCAGTCAACGACAGGGGTCCTACGAGCAGTACTTC. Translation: CASSQRQGSYEQYF.

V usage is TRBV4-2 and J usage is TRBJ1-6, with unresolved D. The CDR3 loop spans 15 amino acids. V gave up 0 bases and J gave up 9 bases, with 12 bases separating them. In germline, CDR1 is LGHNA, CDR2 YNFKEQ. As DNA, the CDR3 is TGTGCCAGCAGCCAAGAATTCGGGTCCCTTTCACCCCTCCACTTT. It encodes CASSQEFGSLSPLHF.

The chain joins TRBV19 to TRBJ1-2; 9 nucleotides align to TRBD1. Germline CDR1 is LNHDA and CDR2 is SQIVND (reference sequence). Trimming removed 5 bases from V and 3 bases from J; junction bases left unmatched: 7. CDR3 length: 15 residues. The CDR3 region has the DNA TGTGCCAGTAGTCTTTGGACAGGGGCGGACTATGGCTACACCTTC. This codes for CASSLWTGADYGYTF.

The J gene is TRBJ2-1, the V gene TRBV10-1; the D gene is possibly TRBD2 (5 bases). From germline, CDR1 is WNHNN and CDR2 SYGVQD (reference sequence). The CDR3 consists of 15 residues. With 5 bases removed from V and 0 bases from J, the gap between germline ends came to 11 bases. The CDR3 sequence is CASSRRDSSYNEQFF. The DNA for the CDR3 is TGCGCCAGCAGTCGCCGGGATAGCTCCTACAATGAGCAGTTCTTC.

The CDR3 bases are TGTGCCAGCAGTGATATCAGGGAGACCGGAGTGGAGACCCAGTACTTC. This codes for CASSDIRETGVETQYF. The chain recombines TRBV2 with TRBJ2-5; D is perhaps TRBD1 or TRBD2 (5 bases each). Germline V lookup: CDR1 SNHLY, CDR2 FYNNEI. The CDR3 has 16 residues. Trimming left V 3 bases short and J 5 bases short, with 19 bases between.

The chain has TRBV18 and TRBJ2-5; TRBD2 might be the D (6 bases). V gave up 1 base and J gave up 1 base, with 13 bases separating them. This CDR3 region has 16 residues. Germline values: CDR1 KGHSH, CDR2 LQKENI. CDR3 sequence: CASSPLSGALQETQYF. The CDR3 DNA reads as TGTGCCAGCTCACCACTTAGCGGAGCGCTCCAAGAGACCCAGTACTTC.

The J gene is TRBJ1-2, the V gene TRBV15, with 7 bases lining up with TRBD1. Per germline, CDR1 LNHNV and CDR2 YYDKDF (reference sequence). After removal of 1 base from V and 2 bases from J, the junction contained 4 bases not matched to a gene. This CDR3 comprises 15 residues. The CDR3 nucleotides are TGTGCCACCAGCAGAGGTCCGACAGGGAACTATGGCTACACCTTC. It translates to CATSRGPTGNYGYTF.

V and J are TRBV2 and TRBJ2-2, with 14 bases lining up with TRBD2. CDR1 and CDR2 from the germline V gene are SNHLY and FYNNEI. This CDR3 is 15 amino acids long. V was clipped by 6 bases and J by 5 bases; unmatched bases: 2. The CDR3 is CASSRLAGGTGELFF. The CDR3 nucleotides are TGTGCCAGCAGCCGACTAGCGGGGGGGACCGGGGAGCTGTTTTTT.

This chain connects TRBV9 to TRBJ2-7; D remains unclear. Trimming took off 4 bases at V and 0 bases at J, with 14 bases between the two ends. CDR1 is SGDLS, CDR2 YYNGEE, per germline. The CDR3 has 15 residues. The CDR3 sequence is CASSLSLDHSYEQYF. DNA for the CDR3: TGTGCCAGCAGCCTAAGCTTGGACCACTCCTACGAGCAGTACTTC.

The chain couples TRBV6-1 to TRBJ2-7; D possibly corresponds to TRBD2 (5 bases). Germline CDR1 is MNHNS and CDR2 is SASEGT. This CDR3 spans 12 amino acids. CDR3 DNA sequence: TGTGCGGTGGGTGAGGGCACCTACGAGCAGTACTTC. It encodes CAVGEGTYEQYF.

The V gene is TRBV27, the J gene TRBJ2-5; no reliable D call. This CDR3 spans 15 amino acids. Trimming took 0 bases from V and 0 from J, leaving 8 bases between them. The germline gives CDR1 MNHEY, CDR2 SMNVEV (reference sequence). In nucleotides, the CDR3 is TGTGCCAGCAGTTTATCTCGTCAGTACCAAGAGACCCAGTACTTC. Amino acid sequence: CASSLSRQYQETQYF.

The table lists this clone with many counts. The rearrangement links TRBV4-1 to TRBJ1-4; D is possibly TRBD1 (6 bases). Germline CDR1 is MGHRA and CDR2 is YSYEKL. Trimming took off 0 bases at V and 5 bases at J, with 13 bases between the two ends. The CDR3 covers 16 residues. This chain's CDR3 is CASSQDTYRANEKLFF. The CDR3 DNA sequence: TGCGCCAGCAGCCAAGATACCTACAGGGCGAATGAAAAACTGTTTTTT.

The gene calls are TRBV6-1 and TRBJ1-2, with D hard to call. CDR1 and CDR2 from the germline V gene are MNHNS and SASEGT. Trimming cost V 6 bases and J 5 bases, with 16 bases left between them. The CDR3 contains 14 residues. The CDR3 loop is CASRERVRWYGYTF. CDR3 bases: TGTGCCAGCAGGGAACGGGTCCGGTGGTATGGCTACACCTTC.

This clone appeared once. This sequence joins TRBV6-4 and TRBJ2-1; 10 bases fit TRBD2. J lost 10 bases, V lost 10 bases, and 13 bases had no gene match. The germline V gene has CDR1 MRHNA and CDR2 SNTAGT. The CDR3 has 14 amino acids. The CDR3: CAKGSLAGVIEQFF. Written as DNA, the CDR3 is TGTGCCAAAGGGAGTCTAGCGGGAGTCATAGAGCAGTTCTTC.

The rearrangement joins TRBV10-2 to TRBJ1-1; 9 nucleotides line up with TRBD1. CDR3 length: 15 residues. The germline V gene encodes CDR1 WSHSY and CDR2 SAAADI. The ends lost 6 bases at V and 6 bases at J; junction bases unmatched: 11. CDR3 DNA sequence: TGCGCCAGCAGCCTTCCCCGGACAGGGGTGCCTGAAGCTTTCTTT. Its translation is CASSLPRTGVPEAFF.

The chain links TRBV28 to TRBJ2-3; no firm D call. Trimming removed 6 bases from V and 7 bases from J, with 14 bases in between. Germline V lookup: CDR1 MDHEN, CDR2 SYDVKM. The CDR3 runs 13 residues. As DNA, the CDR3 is TGTGCCAGCAGGGCCCGGCTACGGTATACGCAGTATTTT. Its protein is CASRARLRYTQYF.